This T cell receptor (beta chain) emerged from a study of control samples from healthy donors and cancer patients. Germline V gene data show CDR1 as MNHEY and CDR2 as SVGAGI. The CDR3 spans 15 residues. V lost 5 bases to trimming and J lost 0 bases, with 11 bases between them. In this sample, this clone turned up once. The protocol was immunoSEQ multiplex PCR, while the TCRdb copy is restricted to in-frame clones and leaves out a portion. The table has 150,000 or so clones, approximately 94% seen once. This chain uses TRBV6-5 with TRBJ1-5; tentatively, D is TRBD1 (6 bases). The source of this sequence is a man aged 35-49 years in good health. Material: blood. For the CDR3, the DNA is TGTGCCAGCAGTACGGACAGCTATAGCAATCAGCCCCAGCATTTT. As protein: CASSTDSYSNQPQHF.